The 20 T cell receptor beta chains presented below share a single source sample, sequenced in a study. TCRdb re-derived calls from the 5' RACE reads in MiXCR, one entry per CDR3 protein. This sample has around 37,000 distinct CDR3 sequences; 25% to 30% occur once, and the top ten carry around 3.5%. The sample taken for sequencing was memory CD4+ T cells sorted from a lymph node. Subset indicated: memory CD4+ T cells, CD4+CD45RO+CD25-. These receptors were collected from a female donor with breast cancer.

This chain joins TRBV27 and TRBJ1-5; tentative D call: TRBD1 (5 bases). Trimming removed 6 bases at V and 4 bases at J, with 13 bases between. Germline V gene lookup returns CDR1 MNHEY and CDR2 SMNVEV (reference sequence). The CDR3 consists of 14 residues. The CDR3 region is CASRKAGANQPQHF. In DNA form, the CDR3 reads TGTGCCAGCAGGAAGGCCGGGGCTAATCAGCCCCAGCATTTT.

CDR3 sequence: CASLRVGETQYF. CDR3 coding DNA: TGTGCCAGCCTACGGGTAGGGGAGACCCAGTACTTC. The chain joins TRBV2 to TRBJ2-5, with D uncertain. The V and J ends lost 8 bases and 5 bases respectively, with 12 bases between them. Germline CDR1 SNHLY, CDR2 FYNNEI. CDR3 length: 12 residues.

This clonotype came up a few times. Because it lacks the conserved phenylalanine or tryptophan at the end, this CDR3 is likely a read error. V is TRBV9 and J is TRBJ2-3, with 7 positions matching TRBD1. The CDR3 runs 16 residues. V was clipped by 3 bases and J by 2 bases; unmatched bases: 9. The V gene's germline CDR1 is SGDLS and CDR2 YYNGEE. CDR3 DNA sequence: TGTGCCAGCAGCGGGGGACAGTCCTCAGCCACAGATACGCAGTATTCT. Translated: CASSGGQSSATDTQYS.

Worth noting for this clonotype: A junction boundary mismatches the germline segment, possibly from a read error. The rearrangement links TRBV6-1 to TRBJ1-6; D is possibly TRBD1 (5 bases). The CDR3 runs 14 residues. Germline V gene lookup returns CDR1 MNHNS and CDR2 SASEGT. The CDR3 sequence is CVSSRQIHNSPLHF. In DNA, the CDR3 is TGTGTCAGCAGCAGACAGATTCATAATTCACCCCTCCACTTT.

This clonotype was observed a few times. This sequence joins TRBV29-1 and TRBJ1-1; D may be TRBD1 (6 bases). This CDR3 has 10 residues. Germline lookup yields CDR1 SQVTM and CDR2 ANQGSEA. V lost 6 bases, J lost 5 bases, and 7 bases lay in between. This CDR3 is CSVGTTEAFF. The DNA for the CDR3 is TGCAGCGTCGGGACAACTGAAGCTTTCTTT.

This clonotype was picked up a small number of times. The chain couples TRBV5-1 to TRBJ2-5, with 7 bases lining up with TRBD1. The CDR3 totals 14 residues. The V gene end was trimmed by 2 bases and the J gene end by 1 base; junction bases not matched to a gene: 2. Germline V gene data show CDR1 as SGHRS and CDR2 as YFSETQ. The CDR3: CASSLGTAQETQYF. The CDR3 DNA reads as TGCGCCAGCAGCTTAGGGACAGCCCAAGAGACCCAGTACTTC.

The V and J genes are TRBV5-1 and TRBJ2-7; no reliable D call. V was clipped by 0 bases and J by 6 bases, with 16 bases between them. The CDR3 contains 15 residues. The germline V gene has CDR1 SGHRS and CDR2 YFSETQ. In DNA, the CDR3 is TGCGCCAGCAGCTTGGGAGGTGGTGACTTTAGCGAGCAGTACTTC. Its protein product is CASSLGGGDFSEQYF.

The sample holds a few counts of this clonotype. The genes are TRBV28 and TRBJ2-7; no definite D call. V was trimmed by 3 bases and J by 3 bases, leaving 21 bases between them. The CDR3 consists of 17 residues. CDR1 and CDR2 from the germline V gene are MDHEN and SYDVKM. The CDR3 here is CASSLPVRLMTDYEQYF. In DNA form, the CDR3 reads TGTGCCAGCAGTTTGCCCGTACGTCTCATGACCGACTACGAGCAGTACTTC.

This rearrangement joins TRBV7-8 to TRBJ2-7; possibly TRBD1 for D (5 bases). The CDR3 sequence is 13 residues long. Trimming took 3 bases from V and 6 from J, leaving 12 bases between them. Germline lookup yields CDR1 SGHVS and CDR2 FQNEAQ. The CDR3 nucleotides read TGTGCCAGCAGCTTTGACAGCTATGTCGAGCAGTACTTC. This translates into CASSFDSYVEQYF. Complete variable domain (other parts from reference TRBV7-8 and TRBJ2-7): GAGVSQSPRYKVAKRGQDVALRCDPISGHVSLFWYQQALGQGPEFLTYFQNEAQLDKSGLPSDRFFAERPEGSVSTLKIQRTQQEDSAVYLCASSFDSYVEQYFGPGTRLTVT.

This chain's CDR3 is CSAPDNTDTQYF. CDR3 bases: TGCAGTGCTCCGGATAACACAGATACGCAGTATTTT. The V gene is TRBV20-1, the J gene TRBJ2-3, with no clear D. The germline V gene encodes CDR1 DFQATT and CDR2 SNEGSKA (reference sequence). The CDR3 length is 12 residues. V was trimmed by 5 bases and J by 2 bases, leaving 8 bases between them.

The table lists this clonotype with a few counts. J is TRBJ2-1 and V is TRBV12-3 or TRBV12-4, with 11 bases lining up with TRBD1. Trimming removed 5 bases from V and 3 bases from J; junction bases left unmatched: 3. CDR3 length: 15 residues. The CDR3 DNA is TGTGCCAGCAGTACCGGGACAGGGGGCTACAATGAGCAGTTCTTC. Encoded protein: CASSTGTGGYNEQFF.

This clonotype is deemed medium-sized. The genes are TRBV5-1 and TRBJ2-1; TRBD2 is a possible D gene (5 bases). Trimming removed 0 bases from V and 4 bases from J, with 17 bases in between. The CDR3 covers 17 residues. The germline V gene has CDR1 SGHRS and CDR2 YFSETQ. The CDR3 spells CASSLGPAGGGYNEQFF. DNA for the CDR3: TGCGCCAGCAGCTTGGGTCCGGCGGGTGGCGGGTACAATGAGCAGTTCTTC.

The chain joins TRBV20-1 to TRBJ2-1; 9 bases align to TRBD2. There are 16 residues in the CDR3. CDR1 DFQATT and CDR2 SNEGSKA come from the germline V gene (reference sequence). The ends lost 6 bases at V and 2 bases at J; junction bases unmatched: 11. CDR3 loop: CSAPFGGGGPYNEQFF. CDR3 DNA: TGCAGTGCCCCATTTGGCGGGGGGGGACCCTACAATGAGCAGTTCTTC.

Here the CDR3 DNA reads TGTGCCAGCATGCCTGACCCCGAAGAGACCCAGTACTTC. Protein sequence: CASMPDPEETQYF. The rearrangement uses TRBV6-1 and TRBJ2-5; D not resolved. Germline lookup yields CDR1 MNHNS and CDR2 SASEGT. Trimming removed 7 bases from V and 3 bases from J, with 12 bases in between. The CDR3 totals 13 residues.

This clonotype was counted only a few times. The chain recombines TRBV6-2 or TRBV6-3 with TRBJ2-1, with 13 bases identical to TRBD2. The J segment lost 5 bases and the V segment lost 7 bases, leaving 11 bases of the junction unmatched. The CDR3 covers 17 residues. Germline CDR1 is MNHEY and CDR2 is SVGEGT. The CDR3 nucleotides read TGTGCCAGCACCCCTTTCGGGGGACTAGCGGGGAACAATGAGCAGTTCTTC. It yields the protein CASTPFGGLAGNNEQFF.

The CDR3 region is CASSLGLQGNEQFF. CDR3 DNA: TGCGCCAGCAGCTTGGGTTTGCAAGGTAATGAGCAGTTCTTC. The chain carries TRBV5-1 and TRBJ2-1; unclear D gene. CDR3 length: 14 residues. Germline CDR1 and CDR2: SGHRS and YFSETQ. V was shortened by 0 bases and J by 7 bases, with 11 bases between the two germline ends.

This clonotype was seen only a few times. The CDR3 reads CASSQYTGGEQYF. The DNA for the CDR3 is TGTGCCAGCAGCCAATATACAGGCGGCGAGCAGTACTTC. The chain uses TRBV3-1 and TRBJ2-7; D is perhaps TRBD1 (5 bases). Germline CDR1 reads LGHDT; CDR2 reads YNNKEL (reference sequence). Trimming pared 2 bases from V and 6 bases from J, leaving 11 bases between. The CDR3 contains 13 residues.

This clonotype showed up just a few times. The DNA for the CDR3 is TGCGCCAGCAGCCATATTTTGGCGGGGGGCGGCGAGCAGTACTTC. Translated: CASSHILAGGGEQYF. This chain uses TRBV4-1 with TRBJ2-7; 8 bases line up with TRBD2. The CDR3 is 15 residues long. Trimming took 3 bases from V and 6 from J; bases not matched to a gene: 10. CDR1 MGHRA and CDR2 YSYEKL come from the germline V gene.

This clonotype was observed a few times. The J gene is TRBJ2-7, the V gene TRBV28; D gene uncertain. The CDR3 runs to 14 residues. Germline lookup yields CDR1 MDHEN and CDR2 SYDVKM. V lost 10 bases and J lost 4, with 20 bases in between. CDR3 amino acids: CATHSRGPLYEQYF. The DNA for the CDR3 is TGTGCCACCCACTCCCGAGGTCCACTTTACGAGCAGTACTTC.

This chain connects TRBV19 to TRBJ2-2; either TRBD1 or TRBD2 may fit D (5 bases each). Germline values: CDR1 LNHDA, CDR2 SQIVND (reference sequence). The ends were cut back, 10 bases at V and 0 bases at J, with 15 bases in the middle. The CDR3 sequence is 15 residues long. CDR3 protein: CATIGTLANTGELFF. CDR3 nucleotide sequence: TGTGCCACTATAGGGACGTTAGCGAACACCGGGGAGCTGTTTTTT.